This passage covers 17 T cell receptor beta chains from one sample sequenced in a study of blood T cell repertoires in COVID-19. The assay was immunoSEQ multiplex PCR, and TCRdb's table has in-frame clones only and misses some. The sample holds more than 25,000 clones, about 94% seen once. The sequenced sample consisted of peripheral blood. All receptors derive from a human donor with active COVID-19. The donor label of this sample is uncertain.

The chain joins TRBV9 to TRBJ2-6; possibly TRBD1 for D (6 bases). The CDR3 runs to 16 residues. Germline V lookup: CDR1 SGDLS, CDR2 YYNGEE. Trimming took 0 bases from V and 4 from J, leaving 11 bases between them. The CDR3 spells CASSVGAGDGANVLTF. CDR3 in DNA: TGTGCCAGCAGCGTAGGTGCAGGGGACGGGGCCAACGTCCTGACTTTC.

This sequence joins TRBV6-5 and TRBJ1-2, with D unclear. The ends were cut back, 10 bases at V and 3 bases at J, with 15 bases in the middle. This CDR3 spans 13 amino acids. Germline values: CDR1 MNHEY, CDR2 SVGAGI. This CDR3 reads CATTPQVYYGYTF. As DNA, the CDR3 is TGTGCCACCACTCCGCAGGTGTACTATGGCTACACCTTC.

This chain links TRBV5-6 with TRBJ2-5, with TRBD1 matching over 7 bases. Trimming cost V 0 bases and J 1 base; bases outside gene matches: 9. The CDR3 sequence is 17 residues long. Germline CDR1 is SGHDT and CDR2 is YYEEEE. The CDR3 DNA reads as TGTGCCAGCAGCTTGGGGTCTAGGGGGCTAGTCCAAGAGACCCAGTACTTC. Amino acids: CASSLGSRGLVQETQYF.

The chain employs TRBV24-1 and TRBJ2-1; the match to TRBD2 covers 7 bases. The CDR3 runs to 16 residues. Germline trimming cut 2 bases from V and 6 bases from J; bases unmatched to any gene: 9. Germline V CDR1 and CDR2: KGHDR, SFDVKD. The CDR3 sequence: CATSDWGSGPVNEQFF. CDR3 nucleotides: TGTGCCACCAGTGATTGGGGTAGCGGGCCTGTCAATGAGCAGTTCTTC.

The chain joins TRBV20-1 to TRBJ2-5; D unclear. This CDR3 contains 12 residues. V lost 3 bases and J 1 base, leaving 6 bases between the germline ends. CDR1 DFQATT and CDR2 SNEGSKA come from the germline V gene (reference sequence). CDR3 nucleotide sequence: TGCAGTGCTAGTCCTAGCCAAGAGACCCAGTACTTC. Its protein is CSASPSQETQYF.

The gene calls are TRBV4-1 and TRBJ1-3; TRBD1 might be the D (6 bases). Per the germline V gene, CDR1 is MGHRA and CDR2 is YSYEKL. The ends were cut back, 0 bases at V and 7 bases at J, with 10 bases in the middle. The CDR3 runs 14 residues. CDR3 nucleotides: TGCGCCAGCAGCCAAGAAACAGGGAAGAACACCATATATTTT. This translates into CASSQETGKNTIYF.

The chain is built from TRBV3-1 (or the pseudogene TRBV3-2) and TRBJ2-3; TRBD2 agrees at 10 bases. V lost 2 bases and J lost 4; bases outside the gene matches: 6. Germline-derived CDR1 and CDR2 are LGHDT and YNNKEL (reference sequence). This CDR3 spans 16 amino acids. The CDR3 spells CASSQFLAGVADTQYF. The CDR3 DNA sequence: TGTGCCAGCAGCCAATTCCTAGCGGGAGTGGCAGATACGCAGTATTTT.

CDR3 coding DNA: TGTGCCAGCAGCCCGGTAGCCTCTTCCGCCGGGGAGCTGTTTTTT. Its protein product is CASSPVASSAGELFF. The V call is TRBV3-1 (or the pseudogene TRBV3-2), the J call TRBJ2-2; no clear D gene. Germline V CDR1 and CDR2: LGHDT, YNNKEL (reference sequence). This CDR3 contains 15 residues. The ends were cut back, 4 bases at V and 6 bases at J, with 15 bases in the middle.

The rearrangement uses TRBV11-2 and TRBJ1-1; no definite D call. V was shortened by 4 bases and J by 7 bases, with 16 bases between the two germline ends. Germline CDR1 reads SGHAT; CDR2 reads FQNNGV. This CDR3 region has 14 residues. CDR3 in amino acids: CASSSGSSLSEAFF. CDR3 in DNA: TGTGCCAGCAGCTCGGGGAGCAGTCTGAGTGAAGCTTTCTTT.

The chain combines TRBV28 with TRBJ1-2; D not certain. Looked up from germline, CDR1 is MDHEN and CDR2 is SYDVKM. CDR3 length equals 11 residues. V gave up 10 bases and J gave up 0 bases, with 6 bases separating them. CDR3 nucleotide sequence: TGTGCCACCGCGTCTAACTATGGCTACACCTTC. Amino acid sequence: CATASNYGYTF.

V usage is TRBV4-2 and J usage is TRBJ2-1; no reliable D call. This CDR3 spans 14 amino acids. Deletions cut 1 base from V and 6 bases from J, with 10 bases between. The germline V gene has CDR1 LGHNA and CDR2 YNFKEQ. The CDR3: CASSQGKFGNEQFF. The CDR3 DNA reads as TGTGCCAGCAGCCAAGGTAAATTCGGCAATGAGCAGTTCTTC.

The chain couples TRBV5-8 to TRBJ1-2, with D uncertain. There are 15 residues in the CDR3. CDR1 SGHTS and CDR2 YDEGEE come from the germline V gene. Trimming took off 0 bases at V and 3 bases at J, with 12 bases between the two ends. Written as DNA, the CDR3 is TGTGCCAGCAGCTTGGGGGTTTTCGAGGACTATGGCTACACCTTC. Translating gives CASSLGVFEDYGYTF.

This chain joins TRBV7-2 and TRBJ2-3, with D tentatively TRBD2 (5 bases). Between the trimmed V and J ends, which lost 1 base and 5 bases, there was a span of 16 bases. Germline V gene sequence: CDR1 SGHTA, CDR2 FQGNSA. CDR3 length: 16 amino acids. CDR3 protein: CASSLGMTSAGDTQYF. The CDR3 DNA reads TGTGCCAGCAGCTTAGGAATGACTTCCGCGGGAGATACGCAGTATTTT.

This rearrangement joins TRBV10-3 to TRBJ2-1, with 8 nucleotides matching TRBD2. This CDR3 has 14 amino acids. Per germline, CDR1 ENHRY and CDR2 SYGVKD. V lost 6 bases, J lost 9 bases, and 10 bases stayed unmatched. CDR3 loop: CAISSGGTGSEQFF. The DNA of the CDR3 is TGTGCCATCAGCAGCGGGGGCACCGGCAGTGAGCAGTTCTTC.

This clone was picked up one time. V gene TRBV7-9 combines with J gene TRBJ1-6, with D tentatively TRBD1 (5 bases). Trimming left V 3 bases short and J 0 bases short, with 9 bases between. This CDR3 spans 16 amino acids. The V gene's germline CDR1 is SEHNR and CDR2 FQNEAQ (reference sequence). CDR3 nucleotides: TGTGCCAGCAGCTTGGGGGGGGTCTCCTATAATTCACCCCTCCACTTT. The encoded protein is CASSLGGVSYNSPLHF. Combining the CDR3 with reference TRBV7-9 and TRBJ1-6 gives the whole variable domain DTGVSQNPRHKITKRGQNVTFRCDPISEHNRLYWYRQTLGQGPEFLTYFQNEAQLEKSRLLSDRFSAERPKGSFSTLEIQRTEQGDSAMYLCASSLGGVSYNSPLHFGNGTRLTVT.

The rearrangement joins TRBV18 to TRBJ2-7, with 11 bases matching TRBD2. CDR1 KGHSH and CDR2 LQKENI come from the germline V gene. CDR3 length: 17 amino acids. With 0 bases clipped from V and 3 bases from J, the junction kept 7 bases outside the gene matches. The CDR3 DNA reads as TGTGCCAGCTCACCACCTGATAGCGGGGGGGTTGACTACGAGCAGTACTTC. Translation: CASSPPDSGGVDYEQYF.

This clone was counted between two and nine times. This chain's CDR3 is CASQGNDYGYTF. The CDR3 DNA follows: TGTGCCAGCCAGGGAAATGACTATGGCTACACCTTC. The V call is TRBV25-1, the J call TRBJ1-2; possibly TRBD1 for D (5 bases). Trimming removed 8 bases from V and 3 bases from J, with 10 bases in between. CDR1 and CDR2 from the germline V gene are MGHDK and SYGVNS. This CDR3 has 12 amino acids.